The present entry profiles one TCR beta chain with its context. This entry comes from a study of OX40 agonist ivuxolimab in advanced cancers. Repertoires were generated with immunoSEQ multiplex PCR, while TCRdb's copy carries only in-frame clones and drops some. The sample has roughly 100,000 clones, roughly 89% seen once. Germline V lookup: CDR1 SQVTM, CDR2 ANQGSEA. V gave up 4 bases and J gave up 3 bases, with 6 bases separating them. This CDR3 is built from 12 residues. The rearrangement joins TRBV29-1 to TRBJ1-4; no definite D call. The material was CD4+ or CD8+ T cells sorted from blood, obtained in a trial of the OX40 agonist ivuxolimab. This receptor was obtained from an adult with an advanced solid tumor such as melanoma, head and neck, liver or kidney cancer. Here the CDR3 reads CSVVEPNEKLFF. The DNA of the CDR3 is TGCAGCGTTGTGGAGCCTAATGAAAAACTGTTTTTT.